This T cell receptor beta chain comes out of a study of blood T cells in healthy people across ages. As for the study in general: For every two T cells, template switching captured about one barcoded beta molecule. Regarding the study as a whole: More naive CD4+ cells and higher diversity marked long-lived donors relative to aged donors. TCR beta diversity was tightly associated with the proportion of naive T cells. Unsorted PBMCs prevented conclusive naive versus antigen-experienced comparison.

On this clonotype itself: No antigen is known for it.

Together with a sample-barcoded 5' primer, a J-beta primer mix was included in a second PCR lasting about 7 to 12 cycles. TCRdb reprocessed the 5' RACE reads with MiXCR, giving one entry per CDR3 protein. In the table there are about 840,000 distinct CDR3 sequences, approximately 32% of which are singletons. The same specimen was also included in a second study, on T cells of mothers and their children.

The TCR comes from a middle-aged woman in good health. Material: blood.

CDR3 sequence: CASSLAKAGEGGYTF. The CDR3 DNA follows: TGTGCCAGCAGCTTAGCGAAGGCAGGGGAGGGGGGCTACACCTTC. V and J are TRBV7-2 and TRBJ1-2; the D gene is possibly TRBD1 (6 bases). V shed 0 bases and J shed 8 bases, with 16 bases lying between them. This CDR3 region has 15 residues. Germline loops: CDR1 SGHTA, CDR2 FQGNSA.